The 20 T cell receptor beta chains below were found in one sample sequenced in a study of beta chain features in type 1 diabetes. Expressed TCRB transcripts were sequenced, since all the RNA that had been isolated was reverse transcribed. The protocol was immunoSEQ multiplex PCR, while the TCRdb copy is restricted to in-frame clones and leaves out a portion. The table includes about 900,000 clones, around a sixth detected once. The sample was naive CD4+ T cells from blood. All receptors come from a woman aged 18-29 years in good health.

In DNA, the CDR3 is TGTGCCAGCAGCCAAACAGGGGTGAACGAGCAGTACTTC. Encoded protein: CASSQTGVNEQYF. The chain carries TRBV2 and TRBJ2-7, with 7 bases identical to TRBD1. The V gene's germline CDR1 is SNHLY and CDR2 FYNNEI. This CDR3 has 13 amino acids. V shed 6 bases and J 5 bases; nucleotides not matched to a gene: 7.

The sample holds a few counts of this clone. The chain joins TRBV25-1 to TRBJ2-1; the D call may be TRBD1 or TRBD2 (5 bases each). The germline V and J ends were trimmed by 4 bases and 7 bases, with 14 bases remaining between them. The CDR3 loop spans 14 amino acids. The V gene's germline CDR1 is MGHDK and CDR2 SYGVNS. The CDR3 is CASSGGLGRNEQFF. The CDR3 bases are TGTGCCAGCAGTGGGGGGTTAGGGCGGAATGAGCAGTTCTTC. Full variable domain (missing parts from reference TRBV25-1 and TRBJ2-1): EADIYQTPRYLVIGTGKKITLECSQTMGHDKMYWYQQDPGMELHLIHYSYGVNSTEKGDLSSESTVSRIRTEHFPLTLESARPSHTSQYLCASSGGLGRNEQFFGPGTRLTVL.

In this sample, this clone turned up a few times. This same CDR3 is encoded by further DNA sequences in the sample. The chain couples TRBV27 to TRBJ2-2, with 7 bases fitting TRBD1. Losses at the gene ends were 6 bases for V and 0 bases for J; bases not matched to a gene: 4. Germline CDR1 is MNHEY and CDR2 is SMNVEV (reference sequence). CDR3 length: 15 amino acids. This CDR3 reads CASRPGQTNTGELFF. CDR3 sequence (DNA): TGTGCCAGCAGGCCGGGACAGACGAACACCGGGGAGCTGTTTTTT.

There are a few counts of this clone. The V gene is TRBV2, the J gene TRBJ2-7, with D unclear. Trimming removed 6 bases at V and 4 bases at J, with 7 bases between. The CDR3 totals 11 residues. Germline V gene sequence: CDR1 SNHLY, CDR2 FYNNEI. CDR3 sequence: CASRGRYEQYF. Here the CDR3 DNA reads TGTGCCAGCAGAGGCCGGTACGAGCAGTACTTC.

This clone appeared a few times. The chain employs TRBV19 and TRBJ2-4, with D hard to call. The CDR3 contains 12 residues. Germline V CDR1 and CDR2: LNHDA, SQIVND (reference sequence). V lost 1 base and J 5 bases, leaving 3 bases between the germline ends. As DNA, the CDR3 is TGTGCCAGTAGTATAGGAGAAAACATTCAGTACTTC. As protein: CASSIGENIQYF.

The chain combines TRBV5-1 with TRBJ1-3; the D is unclear. Germline V CDR1 and CDR2: SGHRS, YFSETQ. This CDR3 comprises 12 residues. Deletions cut 1 base from V and 4 bases from J, with 3 bases between. The CDR3 protein is CASSLSGNTIYF. CDR3 DNA: TGCGCCAGCAGCTTGTCCGGAAACACCATATATTTT.

There are a few counts of this clone. The V and J genes are TRBV6-6 and TRBJ1-2, with D possibly being TRBD1 (6 bases). CDR1 and CDR2 from the germline V gene are MNHNY and SVGAGI (reference sequence). The CDR3 consists of 12 residues. V gave up 5 bases and J gave up 6 bases, with 10 bases separating them. CDR3 nucleotides: TGTGCCAGCAGTGCCACAGGGCATGGCTACACCTTC. It codes for CASSATGHGYTF.

CDR3 bases: TGTGCCAGCAGTGTCACCTTCACCGGGGAGCTGTTTTTT. Translated, it gives CASSVTFTGELFF. V and J are TRBV9 and TRBJ2-2; no definite D call. The germline CDR1 and CDR2 sequences are SGDLS and YYNGEE. The CDR3 has 13 residues. Trimming removed 5 bases at V and 4 bases at J, with 9 bases between.

This clone was seen only a few times. Other DNA sequences in the sample encode the same CDR3. The rearrangement links TRBV7-2 to TRBJ2-7; 7 bases map to TRBD2. CDR3 length: 15 amino acids. Germline values: CDR1 SGHTA, CDR2 FQGNSA. V shed 4 bases and J 0 bases; nucleotides not matched to a gene: 6. Here the CDR3 DNA reads TGTGCCAGCAGCTCCATAGCGGGTGTCTCCTACGAGCAGTACTTC. Translating it yields CASSSIAGVSYEQYF.

The genes are TRBV18 and TRBJ2-7; a weak D match, TRBD1 (5 bases). V shed 3 bases and J shed 2 bases, with 8 bases lying between them. CDR1 KGHSH and CDR2 LQKENI come from the germline V gene. The CDR3 runs to 13 residues. This chain's CDR3 is CASSPARAYEQYF. CDR3 DNA: TGTGCCAGCTCACCCGCCAGGGCCTACGAGCAGTACTTC.

The V gene is TRBV10-3, the J gene TRBJ2-7; 9 bases map to TRBD1. Germline loops: CDR1 ENHRY, CDR2 SYGVKD. V lost 4 bases, J lost 5 bases, and 6 bases stayed unmatched. The CDR3 has 14 residues. For the CDR3, the DNA is TGTGCCATCAGTGGCCGGGACAGGGAAAACGAGCAGTACTTC. Its translation is CAISGRDRENEQYF.

The chain is built from TRBV29-1 and TRBJ2-2, with D unclear. CDR3 length: 13 amino acids. Germline loops: CDR1 SQVTM, CDR2 ANQGSEA. Trimming left V 4 bases short and J 1 base short, with 7 bases between. The CDR3 DNA reads as TGCAGCGTTGTGGCCGGGAACACCGGGGAGCTGTTTTTT. This encodes CSVVAGNTGELFF.

This clone turned up a few times. V gene TRBV6-5 combines with J gene TRBJ2-3; D not certain. The length of the CDR3 is 16 residues. Trimming pared 0 bases from V and 0 bases from J, leaving 10 bases between. Germline values: CDR1 MNHEY, CDR2 SVGAGI. The CDR3 protein is CASSYSRTTSTDTQYF. The CDR3 nucleotides are TGTGCCAGCAGTTACTCGAGAACAACTAGCACAGATACGCAGTATTTT.

The genes are TRBV15 and TRBJ1-5, with D perhaps TRBD1 (6 bases). The germline V gene encodes CDR1 LNHNV and CDR2 YYDKDF (reference sequence). The CDR3 covers 14 residues. Trimming cost V 7 bases and J 4 bases, with 14 bases left between them. As DNA, the CDR3 is TGTGCCACCAAACGAGGACAGACGAATCAGCCCCAGCATTTT. As protein: CATKRGQTNQPQHF.

This chain joins TRBV28 and TRBJ2-5, with D tentatively TRBD1 (6 bases). In germline, CDR1 is MDHEN, CDR2 SYDVKM. V was clipped by 6 bases and J by 5 bases, with 19 bases between them. CDR3 size: 15 residues. The CDR3 loop is CASSHWSGDGETQYF. In DNA, the CDR3 is TGTGCCAGCAGCCACTGGTCAGGGGACGGGGAGACCCAGTACTTC.

Note on this clone: One end of the junction varies from germline; a read error may be responsible. The chain combines TRBV19 with TRBJ2-1, with D possibly being TRBD1 (6 bases). Germline CDR1 reads LNHDA; CDR2 reads SQIVND (reference sequence). This CDR3 spans 17 amino acids. DNA of the CDR3: TGTGCCAGTAGTATTAGGGCCCAGGGGAGTGTGCCAAATGAGCGGTTCTTC. The encoded protein is CASSIRAQGSVPNERFF.

The chain is built from TRBV19 and TRBJ2-1, with TRBD2 matching over 11 bases. Germline V lookup: CDR1 LNHDA, CDR2 SQIVND (reference sequence). The CDR3 is 15 residues long. J gave up 8 bases and V 2 bases, and 5 bases lay outside the gene matches. In DNA, the CDR3 is TGTGCCAGTAGTATAATAACTAGCGGGAGTGATGAGCAGTTCTTC. It yields the protein CASSIITSGSDEQFF.

This clone appeared a few times. V usage is TRBV6-1 and J usage is TRBJ2-7, with D perhaps assigned TRBD1 or TRBD2 (6 bases each). CDR1 and CDR2 (germline): MNHNS, SASEGT. Trimming removed 8 bases from V and 7 bases from J, with 24 bases in between. The CDR3 spans 15 residues. This CDR3 is CASSRGGWRDEEQYF. DNA of the CDR3: TGTGCCAGCTCACGTGGGGGCTGGCGGGATGAGGAGCAGTACTTC.

There are a few counts of this clone. CDR3 bases: TGTGCCAGCCTAACAGGGTTTAACTATGGCTACACCTTC. Translated: CASLTGFNYGYTF. The chain couples TRBV28 to TRBJ1-2; tentatively, D is TRBD1 (6 bases). This CDR3 is built from 13 residues. The germline V and J ends were trimmed by 8 bases and 1 base, with 11 bases remaining between them. Looked up from germline, CDR1 is MDHEN and CDR2 is SYDVKM.

V gene TRBV27 combines with J gene TRBJ2-1, with D hard to call. CDR1 is MNHEY and CDR2 is SMNVEV in the germline V gene (reference sequence). V lost 6 bases, J lost 7 bases, and 13 bases lay in between. The CDR3 extends over 13 amino acids. In DNA form, the CDR3 reads TGTGCCAGCAGCACCTACGGGCGGAATGAGCAGTTCTTC. It yields the protein CASSTYGRNEQFF.